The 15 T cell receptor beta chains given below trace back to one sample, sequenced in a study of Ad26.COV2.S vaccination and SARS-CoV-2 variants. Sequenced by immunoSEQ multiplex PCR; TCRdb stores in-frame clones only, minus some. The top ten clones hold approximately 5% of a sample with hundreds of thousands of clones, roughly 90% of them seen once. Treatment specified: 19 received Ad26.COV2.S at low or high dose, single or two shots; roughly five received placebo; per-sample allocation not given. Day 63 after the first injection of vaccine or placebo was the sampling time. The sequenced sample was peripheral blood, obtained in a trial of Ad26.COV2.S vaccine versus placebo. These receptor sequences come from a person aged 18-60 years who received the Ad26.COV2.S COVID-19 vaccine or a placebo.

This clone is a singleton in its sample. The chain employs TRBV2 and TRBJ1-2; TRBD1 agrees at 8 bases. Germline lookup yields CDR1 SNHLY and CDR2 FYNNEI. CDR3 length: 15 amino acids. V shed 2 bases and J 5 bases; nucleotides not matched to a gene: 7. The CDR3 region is CASSESGGEWYGYTF. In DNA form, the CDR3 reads TGTGCCAGCAGTGAATCAGGGGGCGAGTGGTATGGCTACACCTTC. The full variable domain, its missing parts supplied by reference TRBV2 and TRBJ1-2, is EPEVTQTPSHQVTQMGQEVILRCVPISNHLYFYWYRQILGQKVEFLVSFYNNEISEKSEIFDDQFSVERPDGSNFTLKIRSTKLEDSAMYFCASSESGGEWYGYTFGSGTRLTVV.

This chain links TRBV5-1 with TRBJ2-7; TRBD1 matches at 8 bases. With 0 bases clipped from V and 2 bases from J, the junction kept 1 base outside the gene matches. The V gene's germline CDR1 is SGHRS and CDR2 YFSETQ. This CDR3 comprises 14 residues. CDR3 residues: CASSLGQGPYEQYF. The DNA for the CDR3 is TGCGCCAGCAGCTTGGGACAGGGGCCCTACGAGCAGTACTTC.

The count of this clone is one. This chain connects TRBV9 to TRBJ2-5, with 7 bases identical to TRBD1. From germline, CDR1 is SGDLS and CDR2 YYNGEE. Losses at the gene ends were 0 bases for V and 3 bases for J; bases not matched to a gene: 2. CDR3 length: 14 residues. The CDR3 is CASSVAGTEETQYF. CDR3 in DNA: TGTGCCAGCAGCGTAGCCGGGACAGAAGAGACCCAGTACTTC.

The CDR3 loop is CASRPTGASTEAFF. CDR3 sequence (DNA): TGTGCCAGCAGACCAACAGGGGCCTCCACTGAAGCTTTCTTT. This rearrangement joins TRBV7-3 to TRBJ1-1; 7 bases are shared with TRBD1. CDR1 is SGHTA and CDR2 is FQGTGA in the germline V gene. The trim removed 6 bases at V and 4 bases at J, leaving 8 bases unmatched. The CDR3 loop spans 14 amino acids.

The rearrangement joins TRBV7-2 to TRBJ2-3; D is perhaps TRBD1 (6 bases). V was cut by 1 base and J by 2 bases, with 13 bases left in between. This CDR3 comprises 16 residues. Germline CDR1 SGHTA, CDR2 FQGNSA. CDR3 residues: CASSLGDRIATDTQYF. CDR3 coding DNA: TGTGCCAGCAGCTTAGGAGACAGGATAGCCACAGATACGCAGTATTTT.

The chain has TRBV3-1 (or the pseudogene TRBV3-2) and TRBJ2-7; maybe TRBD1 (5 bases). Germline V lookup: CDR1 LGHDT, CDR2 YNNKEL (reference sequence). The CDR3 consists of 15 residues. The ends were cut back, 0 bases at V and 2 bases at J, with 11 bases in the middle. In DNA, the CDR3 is TGTGCCAGCAGCCAAGATGGGGCTGGTCCCTACGAGCAGTACTTC. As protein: CASSQDGAGPYEQYF.

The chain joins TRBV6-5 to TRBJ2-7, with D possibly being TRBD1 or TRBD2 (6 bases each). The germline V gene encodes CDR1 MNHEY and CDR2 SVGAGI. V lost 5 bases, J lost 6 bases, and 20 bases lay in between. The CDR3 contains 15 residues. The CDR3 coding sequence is TGTGCCAGCAGTCCCCCGGGGGCTCGATGGGCCGAGCAGTACTTC. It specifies CASSPPGARWAEQYF.

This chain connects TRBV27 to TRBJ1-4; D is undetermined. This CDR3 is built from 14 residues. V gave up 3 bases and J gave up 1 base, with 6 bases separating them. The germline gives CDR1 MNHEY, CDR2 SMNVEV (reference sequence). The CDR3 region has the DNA TGTGCCAGCAGTTTTCGGCGAACTAATGAAAAACTGTTTTTT. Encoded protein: CASSFRRTNEKLFF. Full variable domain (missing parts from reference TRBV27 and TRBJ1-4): EAQVTQNPRYLITVTGKKLTVTCSQNMNHEYMSWYRQDPGLGLRQIYYSMNVEVTDKGDVPEGYKVSRKEKRNFPLILESPSPNQTSLYFCASSFRRTNEKLFFGSGTQLSVL.

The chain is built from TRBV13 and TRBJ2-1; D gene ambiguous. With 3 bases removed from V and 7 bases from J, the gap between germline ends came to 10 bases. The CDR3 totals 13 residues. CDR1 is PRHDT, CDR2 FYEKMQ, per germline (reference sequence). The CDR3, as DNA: TGTGCCAGCAGCTTCGCGATCGCGAATGAGCAGTTCTTC. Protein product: CASSFAIANEQFF.

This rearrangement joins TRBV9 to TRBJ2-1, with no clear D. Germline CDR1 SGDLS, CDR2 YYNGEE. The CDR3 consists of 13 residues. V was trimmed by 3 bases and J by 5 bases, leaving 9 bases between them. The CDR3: CASSANPDNEQFF. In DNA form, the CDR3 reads TGTGCCAGCAGCGCCAATCCCGACAATGAGCAGTTCTTC. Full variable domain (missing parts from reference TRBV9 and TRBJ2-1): DSGVTQTPKHLITATGQRVTLRCSPRSGDLSVYWYQQSLDQGLQFLIQYYNGEERAKGNILERFSAQQFPDLHSELNLSSLELGDSALYFCASSANPDNEQFFGPGTRLTVL.

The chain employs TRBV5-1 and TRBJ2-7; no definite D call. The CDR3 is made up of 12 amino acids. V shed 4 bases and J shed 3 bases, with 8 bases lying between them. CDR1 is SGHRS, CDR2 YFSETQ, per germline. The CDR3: CASSPDLYEQYF. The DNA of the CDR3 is TGCGCCAGCAGCCCGGACCTCTACGAGCAGTACTTC.

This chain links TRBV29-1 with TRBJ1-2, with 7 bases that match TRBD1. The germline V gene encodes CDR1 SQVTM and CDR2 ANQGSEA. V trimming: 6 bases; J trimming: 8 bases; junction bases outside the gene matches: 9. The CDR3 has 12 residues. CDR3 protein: CSVDTGDIGYTF. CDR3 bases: TGCAGCGTCGATACAGGGGACATAGGCTACACCTTC.

CDR3 protein: CASSRTSGGYTGELFF. The DNA for the CDR3 is TGTGCCAGCAGCCGAACTAGCGGGGGGTACACCGGGGAGCTGTTTTTT. The J gene is TRBJ2-2, the V gene TRBV14, with 12 positions matching TRBD2. This CDR3 contains 16 residues. Germline V CDR1 and CDR2: SGHDN, FVKESK. The ends lost 4 bases at V and 3 bases at J; junction bases unmatched: 3.

In DNA, the CDR3 is TGTGCCATCAGTAAACCGAGACTAGCGGGGAGCACAGATACGCAGTATTTT. This sequence encodes CAISKPRLAGSTDTQYF. This chain uses TRBV10-3 with TRBJ2-3, with TRBD2 matching over 11 bases. Germline CDR1 and CDR2: ENHRY and SYGVKD. The CDR3 loop spans 17 amino acids. The J segment lost 0 bases and the V segment lost 5 bases, leaving 7 bases of the junction unmatched.

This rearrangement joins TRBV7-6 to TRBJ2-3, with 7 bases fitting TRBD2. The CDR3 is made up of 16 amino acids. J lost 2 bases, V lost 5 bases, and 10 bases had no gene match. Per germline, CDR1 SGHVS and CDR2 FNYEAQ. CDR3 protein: CASSPPGGGDTDTQYF. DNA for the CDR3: TGTGCCAGCAGCCCCCCGGGCGGGGGAGACACAGATACGCAGTATTTT.